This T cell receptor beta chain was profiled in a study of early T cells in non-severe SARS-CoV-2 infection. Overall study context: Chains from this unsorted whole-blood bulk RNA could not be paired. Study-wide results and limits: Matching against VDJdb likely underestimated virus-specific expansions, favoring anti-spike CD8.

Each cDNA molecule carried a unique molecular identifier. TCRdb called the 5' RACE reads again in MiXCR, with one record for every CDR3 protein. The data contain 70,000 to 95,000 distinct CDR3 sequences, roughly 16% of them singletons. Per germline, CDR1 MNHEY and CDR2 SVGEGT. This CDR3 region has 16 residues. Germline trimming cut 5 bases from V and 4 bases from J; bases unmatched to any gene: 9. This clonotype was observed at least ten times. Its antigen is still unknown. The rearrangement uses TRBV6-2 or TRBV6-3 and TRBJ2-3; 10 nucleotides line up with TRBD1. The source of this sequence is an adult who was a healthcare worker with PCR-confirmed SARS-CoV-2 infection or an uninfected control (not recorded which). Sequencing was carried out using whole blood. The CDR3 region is CASSTVGQGVADTQYF. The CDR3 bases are TGTGCCAGCAGTACCGTCGGACAGGGGGTCGCAGATACGCAGTATTTT.